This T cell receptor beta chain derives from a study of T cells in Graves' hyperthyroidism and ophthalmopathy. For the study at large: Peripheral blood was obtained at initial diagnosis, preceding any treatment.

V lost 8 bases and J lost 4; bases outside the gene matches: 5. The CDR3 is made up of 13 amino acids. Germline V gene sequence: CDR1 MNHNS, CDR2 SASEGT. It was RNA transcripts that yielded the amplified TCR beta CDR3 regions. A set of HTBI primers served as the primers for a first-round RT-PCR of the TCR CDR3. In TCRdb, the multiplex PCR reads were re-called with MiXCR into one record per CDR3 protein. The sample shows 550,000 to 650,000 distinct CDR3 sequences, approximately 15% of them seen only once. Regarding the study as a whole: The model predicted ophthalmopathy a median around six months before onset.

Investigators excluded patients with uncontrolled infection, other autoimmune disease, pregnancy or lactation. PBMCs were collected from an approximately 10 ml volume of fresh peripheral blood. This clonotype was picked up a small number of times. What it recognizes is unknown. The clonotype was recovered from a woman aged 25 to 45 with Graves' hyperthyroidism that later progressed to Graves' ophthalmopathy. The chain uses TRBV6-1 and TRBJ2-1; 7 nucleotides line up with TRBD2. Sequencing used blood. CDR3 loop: CASRGSGYNEQFF. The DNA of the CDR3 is TGTGCCAGCCGCGGGAGTGGTTACAATGAGCAGTTCTTC.